What follows is one TCR beta chain and its context. This sample is drawn from a study of T cell changes during pregnancy in multiple sclerosis. TCRdb's copy holds only in-frame clones and misses some; the assay was immunoSEQ multiplex PCR. The data show over 50,000 clones, 85% to 90% seen once. The CDR3 runs 17 residues. Trimming removed 1 base from V and 2 bases from J, with 15 bases in between. In germline, CDR1 is MGHRA, CDR2 YSYEKL. Sequenced sample: peripheral blood from another person, used as feeder cells. The source of this sequence is a human donor whose cells served as feeder cells for cultures in a pregnancy study. The V call is TRBV4-1, the J call TRBJ1-3; the D gene is possibly TRBD1 (5 bases). CDR3 protein: CASSQVAGKGTGNTIYF. The CDR3 DNA sequence: TGCGCCAGCAGCCAAGTAGCGGGCAAGGGGACTGGAAACACCATATATTTT.